These 24 T cell receptor beta chains were all obtained from the same sample, sequenced in a study of a mutant IDH1 vaccine in newly diagnosed glioma. What these receptors recognize is not known. Specified time point: week 35, safety follow-up. Vaccination comprised doses that each held 300 ug of mutant IDH1 20-mer peptide, plus topical imiquimod. Some clones are missing from TCRdb's copy, which holds only in-frame ones; the method was immunoSEQ multiplex PCR. The sample lists approximately 31,000 clones, around 77% occurring once. The source was PBMCs, collected from a glioma patient whose treatment included an IDH1 peptide vaccine. The receptors shown here come from a middle-aged man with glioma. Some clones in this sample may be carry-over from other donors' samples.

The rearrangement links TRBV5-1 to TRBJ1-1; D is unclear. CDR3 length: 12 amino acids. Trimming removed 3 bases from V and 1 base from J, with 4 bases in between. The germline gives CDR1 SGHRS, CDR2 YFSETQ. CDR3 nucleotides: TGCGCCAGCAGCTCCGGGAACACTGAAGCTTTCTTT. This sequence encodes CASSSGNTEAFF.

This chain connects TRBV25-1 to TRBJ1-1, with 9 positions matching TRBD1. Germline lookup yields CDR1 MGHDK and CDR2 SYGVNS. With V trimmed by 4 bases and J by 4 bases, 13 bases remained unmatched. CDR3 length equals 17 residues. The CDR3 here is CASSALDRGEIPTEAFF. CDR3 coding DNA: TGTGCCAGCAGTGCCCTGGACAGGGGTGAAATTCCCACTGAAGCTTTCTTT.

The chain employs TRBV5-6 and TRBJ2-7, with D perhaps matching TRBD1 (6 bases). Germline CDR1 SGHDT, CDR2 YYEEEE. Trimming removed 2 bases at V and 3 bases at J, with 12 bases between. The CDR3 has 14 amino acids. The CDR3 loop is CASSLLGALYEQYF. The CDR3 bases are TGTGCCAGCAGCTTACTGGGGGCCCTCTACGAGCAGTACTTC. The variable domain in full, completed from reference TRBV5-6 and TRBJ2-7, reads DAGVTQSPTHLIKTRGQQVTLRCSPKSGHDTVSWYQQALGQGPQFIFQYYEEEERQRGNFPDRFSGHQFPNYSSELNVNALLLGDSALYLCASSLLGALYEQYFGPGTRLTVT.

The chain combines TRBV5-1 with TRBJ2-1; 12 bases fit TRBD2. The trim removed 4 bases at V and 6 bases at J, leaving 5 bases unmatched. The CDR3 is 15 residues long. Germline V gene lookup returns CDR1 SGHRS and CDR2 YFSETQ. Here the CDR3 reads CASSMTSGGLNEQFF. The CDR3 nucleotides are TGCGCCAGCAGCATGACTAGCGGGGGTCTCAATGAGCAGTTCTTC. Based on the CDR3 plus reference TRBV5-1 and TRBJ2-1, the full variable domain is KAGVTQTPRYLIKTRGQQVTLSCSPISGHRSVSWYQQTPGQGLQFLFEYFSETQRNKGNFPGRFSGRQFSNSRSEMNVSTLELGDSALYLCASSMTSGGLNEQFFGPGTRLTVL.

This sequence joins TRBV2 and TRBJ2-7; 10 positions match TRBD2. V lost 2 bases, J lost 4 bases, and 8 bases stayed unmatched. Looked up from germline, CDR1 is SNHLY and CDR2 is FYNNEI. The CDR3 is 16 amino acids. The DNA for the CDR3 is TGTGCCAGCAGTGAACGGGTAGCGGGGGGCGTTTACGAGCAGTACTTC. Translating it yields CASSERVAGGVYEQYF.

CDR3 sequence (DNA): TGTGCCAGCTCACCACCGGGTGGGGATGAAGCTTTCTTT. As protein: CASSPPGGDEAFF. This chain uses TRBV18 with TRBJ1-1; D gene unclear. The germline gives CDR1 KGHSH, CDR2 LQKENI. Trimming left V 0 bases short and J 7 bases short, with 9 bases between. This CDR3 has 13 residues.

This chain connects TRBV6-1 to TRBJ1-1; no clear D gene. The CDR3 covers 13 residues. Trimming cost V 2 bases and J 2 bases, with 6 bases left between them. The V gene's germline CDR1 is MNHNS and CDR2 SASEGT. CDR3 DNA sequence: TGTGCCAGCAGTGAATGGGGAAACACTGAAGCTTTCTTT. It specifies CASSEWGNTEAFF.

This chain connects TRBV28 to TRBJ1-1, with D perhaps matching TRBD1 (5 bases). V was shortened by 8 bases and J by 4 bases, with 20 bases between the two germline ends. Germline V gene data show CDR1 as MDHEN and CDR2 as SYDVKM. The CDR3 runs to 15 residues. CDR3 residues: CASVGYEGSFTEAFF. CDR3 coding DNA: TGTGCCAGCGTAGGATATGAGGGGAGTTTCACTGAAGCTTTCTTT.

The chain is built from TRBV4-2 and TRBJ2-4; 14 nucleotides agree with TRBD2. CDR3 length: 19 residues. Germline CDR1 reads LGHNA; CDR2 reads YNFKEQ. The ends lost 4 bases at V and 8 bases at J; junction bases unmatched: 16. CDR3: CASSLFSPGLAGDLYIQYF. CDR3 DNA sequence: TGTGCCAGCAGCCTTTTCAGCCCGGGACTAGCGGGGGACCTTTACATTCAGTACTTC.

This clone was seen once. V usage is TRBV7-6 and J usage is TRBJ1-2, with 8 bases that match TRBD1. This CDR3 is built from 13 residues. Losses at the gene ends were 5 bases for V and 7 bases for J; bases not matched to a gene: 6. Germline lookup yields CDR1 SGHVS and CDR2 FNYEAQ. CDR3 residues: CASSPQGAGGYTF. As DNA, the CDR3 is TGTGCCAGCAGCCCGCAGGGGGCCGGTGGCTACACCTTC.

V usage is TRBV25-1 and J usage is TRBJ2-1; tentatively, D is TRBD2 (6 bases). Germline V gene sequence: CDR1 MGHDK, CDR2 SYGVNS. Deletions cut 4 bases from V and 7 bases from J, with 17 bases between. This CDR3 comprises 15 residues. CDR3 sequence (DNA): TGTGCCAGCAGTGGAGTCGGAGGGGTTCTGAATGAGCAGTTCTTC. Its translation is CASSGVGGVLNEQFF.

The rearrangement links TRBV30 to TRBJ1-5; D unresolved. This CDR3 comprises 12 residues. Trimming took 0 bases from V and 6 from J, leaving 6 bases between them. Germline values: CDR1 GTSNPN, CDR2 SVGIG (reference sequence). The chain's CDR3 is CAWSVGSQPQHF. The CDR3 nucleotides are TGTGCCTGGAGTGTAGGGAGTCAGCCCCAGCATTTT.

The chain uses TRBV5-1 and TRBJ1-4; 9 bases are a match to TRBD1. Per germline, CDR1 SGHRS and CDR2 YFSETQ. This CDR3 has 16 residues. Unmatched junction bases numbered 6, after V lost 4 bases and J lost 2 bases. CDR3 nucleotide sequence: TGCGCCAGCAGCGGGGGGACAGGGATGACTAATGAAAAACTGTTTTTT. Translation gives CASSGGTGMTNEKLFF.

This clone has a handful of counts. The rearrangement joins TRBV11-2 to TRBJ1-2; D gene uncertain. CDR3 size: 13 residues. V was trimmed by 5 bases and J by 8 bases, leaving 15 bases between them. The germline gives CDR1 SGHAT, CDR2 FQNNGV. CDR3 coding DNA: TGTGCCAGCAGCACACCGGGCCCCCGGGGCTACACCTTC. It yields the protein CASSTPGPRGYTF.

The rearrangement uses TRBV28 and TRBJ1-2; possibly TRBD1 for D (6 bases). This CDR3 comprises 11 residues. Germline CDR1 is MDHEN and CDR2 is SYDVKM. The ends were cut back, 9 bases at V and 8 bases at J, with 13 bases in the middle. The CDR3 sequence is CASFTGYGYTF. CDR3 in DNA: TGTGCCAGTTTTACAGGGTACGGCTACACCTTC.

CDR3 DNA sequence: TGCGCCAGCACCTTTCAGTGGGATGAGGATACGCAGTATTTT. Amino acid sequence: CASTFQWDEDTQYF. The genes are TRBV5-1 and TRBJ2-3, with D uncertain. V lost 6 bases to trimming and J lost 6 bases, with 17 bases between them. The length of the CDR3 is 14 residues. Germline V gives CDR1 SGHRS, CDR2 YFSETQ.

V is TRBV5-1 and J is TRBJ1-2, with no clear D. This CDR3 is 14 amino acids long. Germline V gene data show CDR1 as SGHRS and CDR2 as YFSETQ. Trimming pared 0 bases from V and 8 bases from J, leaving 14 bases between. The CDR3 loop reads CASSLGASPEGYTF. DNA of the CDR3: TGCGCCAGCAGCTTGGGGGCCAGTCCCGAGGGCTACACCTTC.

This clone was detected only a few times. The chain joins TRBV2 to TRBJ1-2, with D unclear. Germline loops: CDR1 SNHLY, CDR2 FYNNEI. The V gene lost 4 bases and the J gene lost 2 bases, with 5 bases spanning the gap. The CDR3 extends over 12 amino acids. The CDR3: CASSGRNYGYTF. The CDR3 nucleotides read TGTGCCAGCAGTGGCAGGAACTATGGCTACACCTTC.

This chain joins TRBV6-1 and TRBJ2-3, with a weak D call TRBD1 (5 bases). Germline V CDR1 and CDR2: MNHNS, SASEGT. Trimming removed 1 base from V and 6 bases from J, with 8 bases in between. The CDR3 runs to 13 residues. CDR3 bases: TGTGCCAGCAGTGAAGGGGGCAGGGATACGCAGTATTTT. Its protein is CASSEGGRDTQYF.

This clone has only one observation. The chain couples TRBV7-2 to TRBJ1-6, with a possible D match to TRBD1 (6 bases). The CDR3 runs 16 residues. The V gene's germline CDR1 is SGHTA and CDR2 FQGNSA. Trimming stripped 4 bases from V and 0 bases from J, with 10 bases between. CDR3 coding DNA: TGTGCCAGCAGCTCCAAGGACAGCTCCTATAATTCACCCCTCCACTTT. It codes for CASSSKDSSYNSPLHF.

This sequence joins TRBV5-1 and TRBJ2-7; possibly TRBD2 for D (6 bases). This CDR3 is 16 amino acids long. CDR1 is SGHRS and CDR2 is YFSETQ in the germline V gene. V lost 0 bases and J 0 bases, leaving 13 bases between the germline ends. The CDR3 coding sequence is TGCGCCAGCAGCTTGGCCCCGGGACTCCTCTCCTACGAGCAGTACTTC. Protein sequence: CASSLAPGLLSYEQYF.

This rearrangement joins TRBV9 to TRBJ2-1; TRBD1 agrees at 7 bases. V lost 1 base to trimming and J lost 0 bases; unmatched junction nucleotides: 10. Germline loops: CDR1 SGDLS, CDR2 YYNGEE. The CDR3 runs to 18 residues. The CDR3 sequence is CASSVSGGQWSSYNEQFF. The CDR3 nucleotides read TGTGCCAGCAGCGTATCTGGGGGACAGTGGAGCTCCTACAATGAGCAGTTCTTC.

The chain employs TRBV10-2 and TRBJ1-3, with D maybe TRBD1 (5 bases). CDR3 size: 15 residues. Germline V gives CDR1 WSHSY, CDR2 SAAADI. Trimming cost V 1 base and J 4 bases, with 11 bases left between them. The CDR3 bases are TGCGCCAGCAGTGAGTTCGACAGCCTCGGAAACACCATATATTTT. Translating gives CASSEFDSLGNTIYF.

The chain uses TRBV4-2 and TRBJ1-2; TRBD1 matches 8 bases. V was clipped by 6 bases and J by 8 bases; unmatched bases: 14. Germline-derived CDR1 and CDR2 are LGHNA and YNFKEQ. This CDR3 region has 15 residues. As DNA, the CDR3 is TGTGCCAGCAGGGACAGGGACAGCAGCTTACAAGGCTACACCTTC. Encoded protein: CASRDRDSSLQGYTF.